Listed below are T cell receptor beta chains from one sample, sequenced in a study of Tregs in tolerant kidney transplant recipients. TCRdb's copy holds only in-frame clones and misses some; the assay was immunoSEQ multiplex PCR. The data hold about 73,000 clones, with roughly 90% observed a single time. The input for sequencing was Tregs from blood, taken before the transplant. Every receptor here comes from a human donor who received a combined kidney and bone marrow transplant. CDR3s include the opening cysteine and the closing phenylalanine or tryptophan. Each record gives: J gene, V gene, clone size, D gene, CDR3 protein, CDR3 DNA. D genes are given only for firm matches. Size values are once, few and many counts, or a class for expanded clones, and some rows have none.

j_call: TRBJ1-1
v_call: TRBV14
clone_size: .
d_call: .
cdr3_aa: CASSQGPGLGNTEAFF
cdr3_nt: TGTGCCAGCAGCCAAGGTCCGGGGCTGGGGAACACTGAAGCTTTCTTT

j_call: TRBJ2-5
v_call: TRBV15
clone_size: .
d_call: .
cdr3_aa: CATSRDGGAQETQYF
cdr3_nt: TGTGCCACCAGCAGAGATGGGGGGGCTCAAGAGACCCAGTACTTC

j_call: TRBJ2-7
v_call: TRBV11-2
clone_size: .
d_call: .
cdr3_aa: CASTPVGGINEQYF
cdr3_nt: TGTGCCAGCACCCCGGTGGGGGGTATCAACGAGCAGTACTTC

j_call: TRBJ1-2
v_call: TRBV6-5
clone_size: .
d_call: .
cdr3_aa: CASRPTGLANYGYTF
cdr3_nt: TGTGCCAGCAGACCCACAGGTTTGGCTAACTATGGCTACACCTTC

j_call: TRBJ2-7
v_call: TRBV6-1
clone_size: .
d_call: .
cdr3_aa: CASSEVGNREQYF
cdr3_nt: TGTGCCAGCAGTGAAGTAGGGAACAGGGAGCAGTACTTC

j_call: TRBJ1-5
v_call: TRBV28
clone_size: .
d_call: .
cdr3_aa: CASSSGQLYSNQPQHF
cdr3_nt: TGTGCCAGCAGTTCTGGACAGCTTTATAGCAATCAGCCCCAGCATTTT

j_call: TRBJ2-7
v_call: TRBV28
clone_size: .
d_call: .
cdr3_aa: CASSGSKPNPPEQYF
cdr3_nt: TGTGCCAGCAGTGGATCGAAACCAAACCCACCGGAGCAGTACTTC

j_call: TRBJ2-7
v_call: TRBV21-1
clone_size: .
d_call: .
cdr3_aa: CASSKVGRTSGSYEQYF
cdr3_nt: TGTGCCAGCAGCAAAGTCGGGCGGACTAGCGGGAGTTACGAGCAGTACTTC

j_call: TRBJ1-2
v_call: TRBV19
clone_size: .
d_call: .
cdr3_aa: CASSPDTSYGYTF
cdr3_nt: TGTGCCAGTAGCCCGGACACGAGCTATGGCTACACCTTC

j_call: TRBJ2-3
v_call: TRBV19
clone_size: .
d_call: .
cdr3_aa: CASTPQRAGPDTQYF
cdr3_nt: TGTGCCAGTACTCCCCAGAGGGCGGGACCAGATACGCAGTATTTT

j_call: TRBJ1-2
v_call: TRBV19
clone_size: .
d_call: .
cdr3_aa: CASSIDTGNNYGYTF
cdr3_nt: TGTGCCAGTAGTATAGATACCGGAAATAACTATGGCTACACCTTC

j_call: TRBJ2-1
v_call: TRBV6-5
clone_size: few
d_call: TRBD1
cdr3_aa: CASSSGQGANNEQFF
cdr3_nt: TGTGCCAGCAGTTCAGGACAGGGCGCGAACAATGAGCAGTTCTTC

j_call: TRBJ2-7
v_call: TRBV10-3
clone_size: .
d_call: .
cdr3_aa: CAISVSKAASYEQYF
cdr3_nt: TGTGCCATCAGTGTCTCAAAGGCAGCGTCCTACGAGCAGTACTTC

j_call: TRBJ2-5
v_call: TRBV18
clone_size: .
d_call: TRBD2
cdr3_aa: CASSRTSSGQETQYF
cdr3_nt: TGTGCCAGCTCACGAACTTCTAGCGGACAAGAGACCCAGTACTTC

j_call: TRBJ2-7
v_call: TRBV2
clone_size: .
d_call: .
cdr3_aa: CASSMGYRYEQYF
cdr3_nt: TGTGCCAGCAGTATGGGCTACCGCTACGAGCAGTACTTC

j_call: TRBJ2-4
v_call: TRBV7-2
clone_size: .
d_call: .
cdr3_aa: CASSLGGNIQYF
cdr3_nt: TGTGCCAGCAGCTTAGGGGGCAACATTCAGTACTTC

j_call: TRBJ2-5
v_call: TRBV7-2
clone_size: .
d_call: .
cdr3_aa: CASSWTVQETQYF
cdr3_nt: TGTGCCAGCAGCTGGACAGTCCAAGAGACCCAGTACTTC

j_call: TRBJ2-5
v_call: TRBV30
clone_size: .
d_call: TRBD1
cdr3_aa: CAWSAGGQGGREQYF
cdr3_nt: TGTGCCTGGAGTGCCGGAGGACAGGGTGGGCGAGAGCAGTACTTC

j_call: TRBJ1-1
v_call: TRBV30
clone_size: .
d_call: TRBD1
cdr3_aa: CACKGQPNTEAFF
cdr3_nt: TGTGCCTGCAAGGGACAGCCGAACACTGAAGCTTTCTTT

j_call: TRBJ2-1
v_call: TRBV20-1
clone_size: .
d_call: .
cdr3_aa: CSANEQFF
cdr3_nt: TGCAGTGCTAACGAGCAGTTCTTC

j_call: TRBJ2-2
v_call: TRBV9
clone_size: once
d_call: TRBD1
cdr3_aa: CASSVARTGGTGELFF
cdr3_nt: TGTGCCAGCAGCGTAGCCAGGACAGGGGGCACCGGGGAGCTGTTTTTT

j_call: TRBJ1-2
v_call: TRBV18
clone_size: .
d_call: .
cdr3_aa: CASSLRQTMDGYTF
cdr3_nt: TGTGCCAGCTCATTGAGACAAACAATGGATGGCTACACCTTC

j_call: TRBJ2-1
v_call: TRBV7-3
clone_size: .
d_call: .
cdr3_aa: CASRVQGNNEQFF
cdr3_nt: TGTGCCAGCAGGGTGCAGGGCAACAATGAGCAGTTCTTC

j_call: TRBJ2-1
v_call: TRBV6-6
clone_size: once
d_call: .
cdr3_aa: CASSYVAPGEQFF
cdr3_nt: TGTGCCAGCAGTTACGTAGCCCCGGGGGAGCAGTTCTTC

j_call: TRBJ2-7
v_call: TRBV5-1
clone_size: .
d_call: .
cdr3_aa: CASSLEQGPYEQYF
cdr3_nt: TGCGCCAGCAGCTTGGAACAGGGCCCCTACGAGCAGTACTTC

j_call: TRBJ2-7
v_call: TRBV9
clone_size: .
d_call: .
cdr3_aa: CASSIEDGSTYEQYF
cdr3_nt: TGTGCCAGCAGCATCGAGGACGGATCAACCTACGAGCAGTACTTC

j_call: TRBJ2-3
v_call: TRBV18
clone_size: .
d_call: .
cdr3_aa: CASSPRPLTSRTDTQYF
cdr3_nt: TGTGCCAGCTCACCACGACCCTTAACCTCACGCACAGATACGCAGTATTTT

j_call: TRBJ1-1
v_call: TRBV5-1
clone_size: .
d_call: TRBD1
cdr3_aa: CASSLGSGGMNTEAFF
cdr3_nt: TGCGCCAGCAGCTTGGGGTCAGGGGGAATGAACACTGAAGCTTTCTTT

j_call: TRBJ1-4
v_call: TRBV18
clone_size: .
d_call: .
cdr3_aa: CASSEGDFNEKLFF
cdr3_nt: TGTGCCAGCTCGGAAGGTGACTTTAATGAAAAACTGTTTTTT

j_call: TRBJ1-4
v_call: TRBV30
clone_size: .
d_call: .
cdr3_aa: CAWNFIRATNEKLFF
cdr3_nt: TGTGCCTGGAATTTTATACGAGCAACTAATGAAAAACTGTTTTTT

j_call: TRBJ2-7
v_call: TRBV28
clone_size: .
d_call: TRBD1
cdr3_aa: CASSFRDRITYEQYF
cdr3_nt: TGTGCCAGCAGTTTCCGGGACAGGATTACCTACGAGCAGTACTTC

j_call: TRBJ1-3
v_call: TRBV10-3
clone_size: .
d_call: TRBD1
cdr3_aa: CAISERTGGSGNTIYF
cdr3_nt: TGTGCCATCAGTGAGAGGACAGGGGGTTCAGGAAACACCATATATTTT

j_call: TRBJ2-7
v_call: TRBV19
clone_size: .
d_call: TRBD1
cdr3_aa: CASSIRQGAYEQYF
cdr3_nt: TGTGCCAGTAGTATAAGGCAGGGGGCCTACGAGCAGTACTTC

j_call: TRBJ1-4
v_call: TRBV5-4
clone_size: .
d_call: TRBD1
cdr3_aa: CASSVQGAANEKLFF
cdr3_nt: TGTGCCAGCAGCGTGCAGGGGGCGGCTAATGAAAAACTGTTTTTT

j_call: TRBJ1-2
v_call: TRBV18
clone_size: .
d_call: TRBD1
cdr3_aa: CASSQGGQDNYGYTF
cdr3_nt: TGTGCCAGCTCCCAAGGGGGACAGGACAACTATGGCTACACCTTC

j_call: TRBJ1-5
v_call: TRBV7-2
clone_size: .
d_call: .
cdr3_aa: CASSYAGTGNNQPQHF
cdr3_nt: TGTGCCAGCAGCTACGCCGGGACGGGCAACAATCAGCCCCAGCATTTT

j_call: TRBJ1-3
v_call: TRBV9
clone_size: .
d_call: .
cdr3_aa: CASSTGQSSGNTIYF
cdr3_nt: TGTGCCAGCAGCACCGGACAGTCCTCTGGAAACACCATATATTTT

j_call: TRBJ2-7
v_call: TRBV27
clone_size: .
d_call: .
cdr3_aa: CASSSLGAPYEQYF
cdr3_nt: TGTGCCAGCAGTTCCCTTGGGGCGCCCTACGAGCAGTACTTC

j_call: TRBJ2-3
v_call: TRBV4-1
clone_size: .
d_call: TRBD2
cdr3_aa: CASSQREGGDTQYF
cdr3_nt: TGCGCCAGCAGTCAGCGGGAGGGTGGAGATACGCAGTATTTT

j_call: TRBJ2-4
v_call: TRBV11-2
clone_size: .
d_call: TRBD2
cdr3_aa: CASSHSGVAKNIQYF
cdr3_nt: TGTGCCAGCAGCCATAGCGGGGTAGCCAAAAACATTCAGTACTTC